Reported below is one T cell receptor beta chain. The antigen remains undetermined. Trimming cost V 6 bases and J 0 bases, with 24 bases left between them. This CDR3 has 20 amino acids. CDR1 and CDR2 from the germline V gene are MGHDK and SYGVNS. The data were taken from a study of blood T cells in healthy people across ages. Study-wide results and limits: Older age went with lower TCR beta diversity per million T cells, in a roughly linear way. Percentage of naive T cells showed a strong correlation with TCR beta diversity.

The extraction recovered at least 5.5 micrograms of total RNA per sample. Through a sample-barcoded 5' primer and a J-beta primer mix, a second PCR was run for about 7 to 12 cycles. Every sample returned 2.5 million or more CDR3-containing paired-end reads. One entry per CDR3 protein results from TCRdb running MiXCR on the 5' RACE reads. Among about 690,000 distinct CDR3 sequences listed, 40% to 45% were seen once. The TCR comes from a man at least 80 years old in good health. The rearrangement uses TRBV25-1 and TRBJ2-6; TRBD1 or TRBD2 may be the D gene (6 bases each). The specimen sequenced was blood. CDR3: CASSKKGGQGAISGANVLTF. The CDR3 nucleotides are TGTGCCAGCAGCAAAAAGGGGGGCCAAGGGGCCATCTCTGGGGCCAACGTCCTGACTTTC.